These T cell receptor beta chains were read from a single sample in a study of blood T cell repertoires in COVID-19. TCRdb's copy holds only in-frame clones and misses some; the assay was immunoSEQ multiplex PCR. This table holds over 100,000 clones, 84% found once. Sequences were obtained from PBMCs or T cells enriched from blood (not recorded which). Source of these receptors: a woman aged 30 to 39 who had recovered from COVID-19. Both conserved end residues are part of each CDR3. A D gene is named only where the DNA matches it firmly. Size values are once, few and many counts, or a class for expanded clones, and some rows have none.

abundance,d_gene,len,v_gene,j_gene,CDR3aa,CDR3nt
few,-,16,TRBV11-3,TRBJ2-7,CASSSWTHGGNYEQYF,TGTGCCAGCAGCTCCTGGACACATGGCGGGAACTACGAGCAGTACTTC
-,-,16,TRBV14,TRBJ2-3,CASSQDGGTSTDTQYF,TGTGCCAGCAGCCAAGATGGCGGGACTAGCACAGATACGCAGTATTTT
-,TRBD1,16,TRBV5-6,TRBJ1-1,CASSPGTGVENTEAFF,TGTGCCAGCAGCCCCGGGACAGGGGTTGAGAACACTGAAGCTTTCTTT
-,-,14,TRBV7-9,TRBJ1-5,CASSLEQGNQPQHF,TGTGCCAGCAGCTTAGAACAGGGCAATCAGCCCCAGCATTTT
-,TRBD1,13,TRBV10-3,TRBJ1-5,CAIKQGADQPQHF,TGTGCCATCAAACAGGGGGCAGATCAGCCCCAGCATTTT
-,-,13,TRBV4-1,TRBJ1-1,CASSQPGIAEAFF,TGCGCCAGCAGCCAACCGGGGATCGCTGAAGCTTTCTTT
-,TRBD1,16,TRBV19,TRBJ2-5,CASSMGAPGGPETQYF,TGTGCCAGTAGTATGGGGGCGCCAGGGGGCCCTGAGACCCAGTACTTC
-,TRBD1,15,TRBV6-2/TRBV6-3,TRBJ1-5,CASSYGGGRNQPQHF,TGTGCCAGCAGTTACGGAGGGGGCCGCAATCAGCCCCAGCATTTT
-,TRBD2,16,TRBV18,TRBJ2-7,CASSGLAGGYSYEQYF,TGTGCCAGCTCCGGACTAGCGGGAGGCTACTCCTACGAGCAGTACTTC
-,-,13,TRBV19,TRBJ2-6,CATRESGANVLTF,TGTGCCACCAGGGAATCTGGGGCCAACGTCCTGACTTTC
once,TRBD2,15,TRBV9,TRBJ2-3,CASSVASGYTDTQYF,TGTGCCAGCAGCGTAGCTAGCGGCTACACAGATACGCAGTATTTT
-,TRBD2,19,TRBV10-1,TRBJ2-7,CASSPQDSQTSETSYEQYF,TGCGCCAGCAGCCCCCAAGACTCGCAGACTAGCGAAACCTCCTACGAGCAGTACTTC
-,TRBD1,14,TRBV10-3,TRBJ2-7,CAISPRDRSYEQYF,TGTGCCATCAGTCCCCGGGACAGATCCTACGAGCAGTACTTC
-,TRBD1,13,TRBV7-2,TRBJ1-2,CASSLRQGYGYTF,TGTGCCAGCAGCTTAAGACAGGGCTATGGCTACACCTTC
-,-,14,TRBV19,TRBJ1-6,CASSVDFPYSPLHF,TGTGCCAGTAGTGTGGACTTTCCTTATTCACCCCTCCACTTT
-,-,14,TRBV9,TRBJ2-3,CASSVGGLPDTQYF,TGTGCCAGCAGCGTAGGAGGGCTCCCAGATACGCAGTATTTT
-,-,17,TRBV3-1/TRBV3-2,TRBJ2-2,CASSLRNYALNTGELFF,TGTGCCAGCAGCCTTCGGAACTATGCCTTAAACACCGGGGAGCTGTTTTTT
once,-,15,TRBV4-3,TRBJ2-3,CASSQEVGPTDTQYF,TGCGCCAGCAGCCAAGAAGTGGGCCCGACAGATACGCAGTATTTT
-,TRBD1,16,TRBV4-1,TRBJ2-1,CASSHETGTGGNEQFF,TGCGCCAGCAGCCATGAGACCGGGACAGGGGGGAATGAGCAGTTCTTC
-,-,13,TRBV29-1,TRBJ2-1,CSVGSPVAHEQFF,TGCAGCGTTGGGAGCCCCGTGGCTCATGAGCAGTTCTTC
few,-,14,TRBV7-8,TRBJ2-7,CASRAGRFTYEQYF,TGTGCCAGCAGGGCAGGGAGGTTTACCTACGAGCAGTACTTC
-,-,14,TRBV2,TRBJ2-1,CASSEPGEHNEQFF,TGTGCCAGCAGTGAACCGGGTGAACACAATGAGCAGTTCTTC
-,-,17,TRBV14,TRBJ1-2,CASRPNGAGLANYGYTF,TGTGCCAGCAGGCCCAACGGAGCGGGCTTAGCTAACTATGGCTACACCTTC
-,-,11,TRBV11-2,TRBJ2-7,CASSVGAEQYF,TGTGCCAGCAGTGTGGGCGCCGAGCAGTACTTC
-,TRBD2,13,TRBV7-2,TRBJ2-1,CASSLAGSGSVFF,TGTGCCAGCAGCTTAGCGGGTAGCGGGAGTGTGTTCTTC
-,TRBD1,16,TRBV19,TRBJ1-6,CASSPTGTVPRSPLHF,TGTGCCAGTAGTCCAACCGGGACAGTCCCGAGGTCACCCCTCCACTTT
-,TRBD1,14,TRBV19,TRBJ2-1,CASSKGTGRNEQFF,TGTGCCAGTAGCAAAGGGACAGGGAGGAATGAGCAGTTCTTC